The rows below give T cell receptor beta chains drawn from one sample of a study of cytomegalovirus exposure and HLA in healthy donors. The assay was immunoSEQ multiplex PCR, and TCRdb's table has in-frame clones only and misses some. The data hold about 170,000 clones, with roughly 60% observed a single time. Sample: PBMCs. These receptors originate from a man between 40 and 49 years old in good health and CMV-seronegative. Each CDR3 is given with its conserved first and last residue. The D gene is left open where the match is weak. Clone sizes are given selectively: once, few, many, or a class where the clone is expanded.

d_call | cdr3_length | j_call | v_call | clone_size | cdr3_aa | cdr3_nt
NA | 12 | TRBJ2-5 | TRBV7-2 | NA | CASSILRETQYF | TGTGCCAGCAGCATCCTTCGGGAGACCCAGTACTTC
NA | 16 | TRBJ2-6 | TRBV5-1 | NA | CASSRTVYSGANVLTF | TGCGCCAGCAGTCGGACAGTTTACTCTGGGGCCAACGTCCTGACTTTC
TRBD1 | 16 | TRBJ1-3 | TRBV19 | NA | CASSLPGTGSGNTIYF | TGTGCCAGTAGTCTACCGGGGACAGGTTCTGGAAACACCATATATTTT
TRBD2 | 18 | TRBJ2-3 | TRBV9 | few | CASSRLAGGPGGTDTQYF | TGTGCCAGCAGTAGACTAGCGGGAGGGCCGGGGGGCACAGATACGCAGTATTTT
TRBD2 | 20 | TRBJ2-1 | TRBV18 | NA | CASSPPPGLAALSSYNEQFF | TGTGCCAGCTCACCACCCCCGGGACTAGCGGCCCTCAGCTCCTACAATGAGCAGTTCTTC
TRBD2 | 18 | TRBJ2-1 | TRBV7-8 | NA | CASSLRETSREGSGEQFF | TGTGCCAGCAGCTTACGGGAGACTAGCAGGGAGGGTAGTGGTGAGCAGTTCTTC
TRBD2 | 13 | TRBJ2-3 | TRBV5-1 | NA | CASSRDYTDTQYF | TGCGCCAGCAGCCGGGACTACACAGATACGCAGTATTTT
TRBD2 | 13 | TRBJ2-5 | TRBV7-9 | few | CASSLSGKETQYF | TGTGCCAGCAGCTTAAGCGGGAAAGAGACCCAGTACTTC
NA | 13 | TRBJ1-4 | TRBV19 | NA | CASNAGVYEKLFF | TGTGCCAGTAACGCCGGGGTATACGAAAAACTGTTTTTT
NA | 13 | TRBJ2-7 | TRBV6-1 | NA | CASRQQGNYEQYF | TGTGCCAGCAGACAGCAGGGAAACTACGAGCAGTACTTC